The 18 T cell receptor beta chains listed next were all sequenced from one sample in a study of T cells in Graves' hyperthyroidism and ophthalmopathy. Amplified regions were TCR beta CDR3 sequences from RNA transcripts. TCR CDR3 underwent first-round RT-PCR with the HTBI primer set. TCRdb redid the calling of the multiplex PCR reads with MiXCR, one entry per CDR3 protein. This repertoire shows some 270,000 distinct CDR3 sequences, approximately 14% found once; its top ten account for 7.9%. Sequencing was performed on blood. The receptors derive from a woman aged 40-49 years with Graves' hyperthyroidism.

This clonotype has more than one count but fewer than ten. The chain uses TRBV28 and TRBJ1-1; no clear D. Germline CDR1 and CDR2: MDHEN and SYDVKM. V lost 3 bases to trimming and J lost 12 bases, with 11 bases between them. CDR3 length: 11 residues. CDR3 amino acids: CASSFLQESFF. CDR3 DNA: TGTGCCAGCAGTTTTTTGCAGGAATCTTTCTTT.

V gene TRBV29-1 combines with J gene TRBJ2-2, with D possibly TRBD2 on 6 matching bases. Germline CDR1 and CDR2: SQVTM and ANQGSEA. Trimming pared 4 bases from V and 0 bases from J, leaving 9 bases between. The CDR3 spans 14 residues. DNA of the CDR3: TGCAGCGTTGGCGGGGAGGCGAACACCGGGGAGCTGTTTTTT. This gives the protein CSVGGEANTGELFF.

This chain uses TRBV15 with TRBJ2-5, with TRBD2 matching 7 bases. The CDR3 has 17 amino acids. V gave up 5 bases and J gave up 4 bases; unmatched junction bases: 16. Germline CDR1 is LNHNV and CDR2 is YYDKDF (reference sequence). Here the CDR3 DNA reads TGTGCCACCAGCGCAAGAGGGGCGGGAGAGGCGGGAGAGACCCAGTACTTC. Translated: CATSARGAGEAGETQYF. The full variable domain, completed using reference TRBV15 and TRBJ2-5, is DAMVIQNPRYQVTQFGKPVTLSCSQTLNHNVMYWYQQKSSQAPKLLFHYYDKDFNNEADTPDNFQSRRPNTSFCFLDIRSPGLGDTAMYLCATSARGAGEAGETQYFGPGTRLLVL.

This chain joins TRBV24-1 and TRBJ2-1; 13 nucleotides align to TRBD2. The CDR3 is 16 residues long. Germline V gene sequence: CDR1 KGHDR, CDR2 SFDVKD. Losses at the gene ends were 0 bases for V and 9 bases for J; bases not matched to a gene: 4. CDR3 nucleotides: TGTGCCACCAGTGATTTGACTAGCGGGAGGGTAAGTGAGCAGTTCTTC. This codes for CATSDLTSGRVSEQFF.

The chain uses TRBV10-3 and TRBJ2-5, with 7 bases identical to TRBD2. V gave up 5 bases and J gave up 1 base; unmatched junction bases: 4. This CDR3 comprises 14 residues. The germline CDR1 and CDR2 sequences are ENHRY and SYGVKD. The CDR3 nucleotides read TGTGCCATCAGTAGGGGAGGGGTCCAAGAGACCCAGTACTTC. Its translation: CAISRGGVQETQYF.

This clonotype was counted ten times or more. CDR3 in DNA: TGTGCCAGCAGCTTAGGGGACAGACATTACAATGAGCAGTTCTTC. Translated: CASSLGDRHYNEQFF. This rearrangement joins TRBV11-3 to TRBJ2-1; TRBD1 matches 7 bases. With 1 base clipped from V and 4 bases from J, the junction kept 4 bases outside the gene matches. The CDR3 covers 15 residues. Germline CDR1 and CDR2: SGHNT and YENEEA.

At least ten counts were recorded for this clonotype. Sequence at one end of the junction differs from germline and may be a read error. The chain is built from TRBV5-1 and TRBJ2-5; possibly TRBD1 for D (5 bases). CDR1 is SGHRS and CDR2 is YFSETQ in the germline V gene. This CDR3 is built from 13 residues. Here the CDR3 DNA reads TGTGCCAGCAGTTTGACAGCTCAAGAGACCCAGTACTTC. This encodes CASSLTAQETQYF.

In DNA form, the CDR3 reads TGTGCCTGGACCCCGGGACTAGCGGGAGTCATTGAGCAGTTCTTC. This sequence encodes CAWTPGLAGVIEQFF. The rearrangement joins TRBV30 to TRBJ2-1; 14 nucleotides line up with TRBD2. This CDR3 has 15 amino acids. J gave up 9 bases and V 4 bases, and 8 bases lay outside the gene matches. CDR1 and CDR2 (germline): GTSNPN, SVGIG (reference sequence).

This clonotype has more than one count but fewer than ten. The genes are TRBV10-3 and TRBJ1-2, with TRBD1 identical over 8 bases. The CDR3 is made up of 19 amino acids. Unmatched junction bases numbered 21, after V lost 8 bases and J lost 1 base. Per the germline V gene, CDR1 is ENHRY and CDR2 is SYGVKD. In nucleotides, the CDR3 is TGTGCCATCCGCAACCTGGACGGGGGACAGGCTAGAGTTAACTATGGCTACACCTTC. This codes for CAIRNLDGGQARVNYGYTF.

This clonotype was counted at least ten times. The rearrangement joins TRBV20-1 to TRBJ2-1; 13 nucleotides agree with TRBD2. The V gene's germline CDR1 is DFQATT and CDR2 SNEGSKA (reference sequence). The CDR3 totals 16 residues. V shed 0 bases and J 10 bases; nucleotides not matched to a gene: 9. This CDR3 reads CSARESGLAGVREQFF. The CDR3 nucleotides are TGCAGTGCTAGAGAAAGTGGACTAGCGGGAGTTCGCGAGCAGTTCTTC.

The V gene is TRBV7-8, the J gene TRBJ2-3; TRBD2 matches at 10 bases. CDR3 size: 17 residues. The trim removed 5 bases at V and 0 bases at J, leaving 8 bases unmatched. The V gene's germline CDR1 is SGHVS and CDR2 FQNEAQ. The CDR3 spells CASSKRTSGHSTDTQYF. For the CDR3, the DNA is TGTGCCAGCAGCAAAAGGACTAGCGGACATAGCACAGATACGCAGTATTTT.

This clonotype was observed at least ten times. The gene calls are TRBV11-2 and TRBJ2-5; the D is unclear. The CDR3 extends over 14 amino acids. CDR1 SGHAT and CDR2 FQNNGV come from the germline V gene. The V end lost 1 base, the J end lost 1 base, and 7 bases lay between the germline ends. The CDR3 nucleotides read TGTGCCAGCAGCTTAGTGGTTGGCCAAGAGACCCAGTACTTC. The encoded protein is CASSLVVGQETQYF.

On this clonotype: One end of the junction varies from germline; a read error may be responsible. V and J are TRBV27 and TRBJ1-3; D may be TRBD1 (6 bases). Germline CDR1 and CDR2: MNHEY and SMNVEV (reference sequence). CDR3 length: 15 residues. DNA for the CDR3: TGTGCCAGCAGTCCATACAGGGACTCTGGAAGCACCATATATTTT. It encodes CASSPYRDSGSTIYF.

This clonotype was seen ten or more times. This chain joins TRBV25-1 and TRBJ2-7; D uncertain. The CDR3 is 14 amino acids. Trimming took off 3 bases at V and 1 base at J, with 10 bases between the two ends. Germline V gene lookup returns CDR1 MGHDK and CDR2 SYGVNS. Written as DNA, the CDR3 is TGTGCCAGCAGTGATGAAGTTTCTTCCTACGAGCAGTACTTC. Its protein product is CASSDEVSSYEQYF.

Ten or more counts support this clonotype. This chain uses TRBV18 with TRBJ2-7; 8 nucleotides match TRBD2. The CDR3 length is 13 residues. J gave up 4 bases and V 8 bases, and 7 bases lay outside the gene matches. The germline V gene encodes CDR1 KGHSH and CDR2 LQKENI. The DNA of the CDR3 is TGTGCCAGCGCCACGGGACTAGATTACGAGCAGTACTTC. This codes for CASATGLDYEQYF.

This clonotype has just a few counts. The chain joins TRBV7-8 to TRBJ1-2; TRBD1 matches 8 bases. The CDR3 runs to 15 residues. The V gene's germline CDR1 is SGHVS and CDR2 FQNEAQ. V trimming: 4 bases; J trimming: 3 bases; junction bases outside the gene matches: 7. CDR3 in DNA: TGTGCCAGCAGCTCATGGACAGGGAATGACTATGGCTACACCTTC. Translated, it gives CASSSWTGNDYGYTF.

V is TRBV19 and J is TRBJ2-1; 8 positions match TRBD1. Germline-derived CDR1 and CDR2 are LNHDA and SQIVND (reference sequence). The length of the CDR3 is 13 residues. V lost 3 bases and J lost 9; bases outside the gene matches: 4. The CDR3 region is CASSMGQDVEQFF. The CDR3 DNA is TGTGCCAGTAGTATGGGACAGGACGTTGAGCAGTTCTTC.

This clonotype showed up many times. This chain joins TRBV12-3 or TRBV12-4 and TRBJ2-7, with 9 nucleotides matching TRBD1. With V trimmed by 6 bases and J by 6 bases, 9 bases remained unmatched. The CDR3 is made up of 14 amino acids. CDR3 residues: CASSLYRGLGEQYF. As DNA, the CDR3 is TGTGCCAGCAGCCTATACAGGGGGCTAGGCGAGCAGTACTTC.